This T cell receptor beta chain originates from a study of T cell repertoires in cytomegalovirus infection (dated by TCRdb to about 2019). A note on the overall study: Peptide stimulations targeted recently identified HLA-C-restricted CMV epitopes, whose presentation resists viral immunomodulation, together with well-studied HLA-B-restricted epitopes. Donor HLA type was relevant to the analysis, as public TCR beta signatures indicated carriage of CMV infection together with the matching HLA type. Paper-wide results and their limitations: The ex vivo response was dominated by HLA-C-restricted CMV-specific TCR beta clonotypes, and the single most frequent clonotype in two of eight donors was supplied by these HLA-C-restricted clonotypes. In both this cohort and an independent cohort of under 450 donors, the cumulative frequency of public TCR beta family members distinguished carriers of CMV infection plus the relevant HLA type.

A distance of 11 bases separates the germline ends of V and J, which lose 2 bases and 6 bases respectively. From the cysteine through the phenylalanine, the CDR3 covers 14 amino acids. Only CDR3 DNA remains: 42 bases, in frame from the first base. The germline V gene encodes CDR1 LGHNT and CDR2 FRNRAP. On this clonotype itself: Its recognized antigen is unknown. No clone much larger than this one lies a single base away; base qualities are absent.

Instrument on record: Illumina HiSeq 1500. Starting from the raw public reads, TCRdb applied fastp trimming at Q25, assembled clones with MiXCR and retained in-frame beta chains. Here each entry gathers all rows of one CDR3 protein and keeps the most common genes and DNA. Counted in this sample were 650,000 to 850,000 distinct CDR3 sequences; 25% to 35% of them appeared once. About 12% of the sample belongs to the ten largest clones. According to the study, the label for this sample's treatment or condition signals: in vitro stimulation with specific CMV peptide epitopes to enrich CMV-specific T cells.

The TCR originated in a human donor in good health (CMV status not recorded). Some clones in this sample may be carry-over from other donors' samples. Recombination connected TRBV12-5 to TRBJ1-5, and possibly TRBD1, on 6 matching bases. Specimen: cultured CD8+ T cells from PBMCs, collected from culture after CMV antigen stimulation. The CDR3 protein sequence reads: CASGLTGIGQPQHF. The nucleotide sequence reads TGTGCTAGTGGTTTGACAGGGATCGGTCAGCCCCAGCATTTT.